The 4 T cell receptor beta chains reported below all come from one sample, sequenced in a study of OX40 agonist ivuxolimab in advanced cancers. Profiled with immunoSEQ multiplex PCR; TCRdb holds only in-frame clones, not every one. Among 45,000 to 75,000 clones, 82% were seen once, and the ten largest hold more than 1.4%. The sample here was CD4+ or CD8+ T cells sorted from blood, taken in a trial of the OX40 agonist ivuxolimab. The receptor set was obtained from an adult with an advanced solid tumor such as melanoma, head and neck, liver or kidney cancer.

The chain joins TRBV7-4 to TRBJ1-5; possibly TRBD1 for D (6 bases). V dropped 5 bases and J dropped 7 bases, with 12 bases sitting between them. CDR1 is SGHVT, CDR2 SQSDAQ, per germline. This CDR3 region has 13 residues. This chain's CDR3 is CASSARGEQPQHF. The CDR3, as DNA: TGTGCCAGCAGCGCCAGGGGTGAGCAGCCCCAGCATTTT.

The V and J genes are TRBV14 and TRBJ2-7, with a tentative D call TRBD1 (5 bases). The CDR3 totals 17 residues. V shed 5 bases and J shed 0 bases, with 20 bases lying between them. Germline V gives CDR1 SGHDN, CDR2 FVKESK. The CDR3, as DNA: TGTGCCAGCAGCGTCACGGGTAGGGGTCCCCGCTCCTACGAGCAGTACTTC. Amino acid sequence: CASSVTGRGPRSYEQYF.

This clone was detected only a few times. CDR3 loop: CASSIRGENQPQHF. CDR3 nucleotides: TGTGCCAGTAGTATCAGGGGTGAAAATCAGCCCCAGCATTTT. The rearrangement uses TRBV19 and TRBJ1-5; D perhaps matches TRBD1 (6 bases). The length of the CDR3 is 14 residues. Looked up from germline, CDR1 is LNHDA and CDR2 is SQIVND (reference sequence). V lost 3 bases, J lost 4 bases, and 10 bases lay in between. Filled out from reference TRBV19 and TRBJ1-5, the complete variable domain reads DGGITQSPKYLFRKEGQNVTLSCEQNLNHDAMYWYRQDPGQGLRLIYYSQIVNDFQKGDIAEGYSVSREKKESFPLTVTSAQKNPTAFYLCASSIRGENQPQHFGDGTRLSIL.

This clone has only one observation. The chain links TRBV5-1 to TRBJ2-1; TRBD1 agrees at 7 bases. CDR1 and CDR2 (germline): SGHRS, YFSETQ. Losses at the gene ends were 4 bases for V and 2 bases for J; bases not matched to a gene: 6. This CDR3 is built from 15 residues. This chain's CDR3 is CASSGTGDPYNEQFF. In DNA form, the CDR3 reads TGCGCCAGCAGCGGAACAGGGGATCCCTACAATGAGCAGTTCTTC.